This TCR beta chain was recorded in a study of blood T cell repertoires in COVID-19. This CDR3 has 17 amino acids. CDR1 is LNHDA and CDR2 is SQIVND in the germline V gene (reference sequence). V gave up 4 bases and J gave up 3 bases; unmatched junction bases: 8. Study processing details: Reference gene primer amplification yielded estimated nucleated cell counts. TCRdb's table, derived via immunoSEQ multiplex PCR, lists solely in-frame clones and lacks some. Clonal size and the V and J genes are those of that table, whereas D and trimming came from the DNA. The sample holds hundreds of thousands of clones, more than 75% seen once.

The receptor comes from a man aged 45 to 65 with acute or convalescent COVID-19. The chain links TRBV19 to TRBJ2-3; 12 nucleotides agree with TRBD2. The material sequenced was peripheral blood. CDR3 bases: TGTGCCAGTAGTAACCCAGGACTAGCGGGGTCTACAGATACGCAGTATTTT. This translates into CASSNPGLAGSTDTQYF.